These T cell receptor beta chains were read from a single sample in a study of cytomegalovirus exposure and HLA in healthy donors. Clones were sequenced by immunoSEQ multiplex PCR, and TCRdb holds only the in-frame ones, with some missing. Among under 200,000 clones listed, 89% were seen once. Sequenced sample: PBMCs. The receptors shown here come from a young man in good health and CMV-seropositive. The CDR3 runs from the conserved cysteine through the conserved F or W. A D gene is named only where the DNA matches it firmly.

>NA|TRBV5-6|TRBJ2-1
CASSLDVNTNNEQFF
TGTGCCAGCAGCTTGGATGTAAACACTAACAATGAGCAGTTCTTC
>NA|TRBV6-5|TRBJ2-1
CASSYGGYEQFF
TGTGCCAGCAGTTACGGGGGGTATGAGCAGTTCTTC
>TRBD2|TRBV14|TRBJ2-3
CASSRLARGFTDTQYF
TGTGCCAGCAGTCGACTAGCGAGGGGGTTCACAGATACGCAGTATTTT
>TRBD1|TRBV28|TRBJ2-7
CASSSGGWGQFSYEQYF
TGTGCCAGCAGTTCTGGAGGTTGGGGACAGTTCTCCTACGAGCAGTACTTC
>TRBD2|TRBV13|TRBJ2-7
CASSLTSGEQYF
TGTGCCAGCAGCCTCACTAGCGGCGAGCAGTACTTC
>TRBD2|TRBV15|TRBJ2-4
CATSRDGSGSVTKNIQYF
TGTGCCACCAGCAGAGATGGGAGCGGGAGCGTAACCAAAAACATTCAGTACTTC
>NA|TRBV7-6|TRBJ2-1
CASSYGQIVNEQFF
TGTGCCAGCAGCTATGGACAGATTGTCAATGAGCAGTTCTTC
>NA|TRBV28|TRBJ1-5
CASSLGQFNQPQHF
TGTGCCAGCAGTTTAGGTCAGTTTAATCAGCCCCAGCATTTT
>NA|TRBV28|TRBJ1-4
CASRVGGSNEKLFF
TGTGCCAGCAGGGTCGGGGGATCTAATGAAAAACTGTTTTTT
>NA|TRBV7-9|TRBJ2-7
CASSQGSYEQYF
TGTGCCAGCAGCCAGGGTAGCTACGAGCAGTACTTC
>NA|TRBV4-1|TRBJ1-2
CASSQVDSSALFNYGYTF
TGCGCCAGCAGCCAAGTAGATAGCTCAGCGTTGTTTAACTATGGCTACACCTTC
>NA|TRBV6-1|TRBJ1-1
CASSELGGLNTEAFF
TGTGCCAGCAGTGAATTGGGGGGATTGAACACTGAAGCTTTCTTT
>NA|TRBV9|TRBJ2-3
CASSVDNTDTQYF
TGTGCCAGCAGCGTAGACAACACAGATACGCAGTATTTT
>NA|TRBV15|TRBJ2-3
CATGRGTDTQYF
TGTGCCACCGGTCGGGGGACAGATACGCAGTATTTT
>TRBD1|TRBV7-9|TRBJ1-1
CASSLGDRGNTEAFF
TGTGCCAGCAGCTTAGGGGACAGGGGGAACACTGAAGCTTTCTTT
>NA|TRBV15|TRBJ1-3
CATSRDRAPFSGNTIYF
TGTGCCACCAGCAGAGACAGGGCCCCGTTCTCTGGAAACACCATATATTTT
>TRBD1|TRBV30|TRBJ1-2
CAWSLGDSHYTF
TGTGCCTGGAGTTTGGGGGACAGCCACTACACCTTC
>TRBD2|TRBV7-9|TRBJ2-1
CASSFLAGVYNEQFF
TGTGCCAGCAGCTTCTTAGCGGGGGTTTACAATGAGCAGTTCTTC
>NA|TRBV5-4|TRBJ2-5
CASSLDVAMETQYF
TGTGCCAGCAGCTTGGATGTAGCCATGGAGACCCAGTACTTC
>NA|TRBV11-2|TRBJ1-1
CASSPTTEAFF
TGTGCCAGCAGCCCCACTACAGAAGCTTTCTTT
>TRBD1|TRBV5-1|TRBJ1-1
CASSSRTGEAFF
TGCGCCAGCAGCTCTAGGACAGGGGAAGCTTTCTTT
>TRBD1|TRBV6-5|TRBJ1-1
CASSYRTGDTEAFF
TGTGCCAGCAGTTACCGTACAGGGGACACTGAAGCTTTCTTT